This T cell receptor (beta chain) is drawn from a study of spatial heterogeneity in lung cancer. Study as a whole: Alpha-chain sequences were detected in numbers that were consistently lower than beta-chain sequences.

Regarding the study as a whole: The study found that expanded intratumoral alpha and beta TCR counts tracked tumor mutation counts.

TCRdb used MiXCR to reprocess the 5' RACE reads, holding one entry per CDR3 protein. The profile shows approximately 5,200 distinct CDR3 sequences, about 8.2% of them singletons. This sample's time point: sample taken at primary tumor resection. In its sample, this clonotype was seen many times. The antigen remains unidentified. This CDR3 has 11 amino acids. CDR1 DFQATT and CDR2 SNEGSKA come from the germline V gene (reference sequence). Between the trimmed V and J ends, which lost 2 bases and 8 bases, there was a span of 9 bases. This TCR came from a female donor with early-stage non-small cell lung cancer. The chain recombines TRBV20-1 with TRBJ1-2; D is uncertain. Sequenced here: lung tumor tissue, sampled at surgery. The DNA for the CDR3 is TGCAGTGCTAGAATCCCCCTGGGCTACACCTTC. It yields the protein CSARIPLGYTF.